These 30 T cell receptor beta chains came from one sample sequenced in a study of OX40 agonist ivuxolimab in advanced cancers. Libraries were constructed by the immunoSEQ multiplex PCR assay. TCRdb limited this immuneACCESS table to in-frame rearrangements with V and J called. A share of clones is missing; checked studies link under half to unresolved V genes, and the rest is unexplained. For this sample there are 80,000 or so clones; approximately 89% appear just once. Over 0.15% of the sample comes from the top ten. Sequenced material: CD4+ or CD8+ T cells sorted from blood, taken in a trial of the OX40 agonist ivuxolimab. The receptors here all came from an adult with an advanced solid tumor such as melanoma, head and neck, liver or kidney cancer.

V usage is TRBV6-1 and J usage is TRBJ1-5, with unresolved D. There are 14 residues in the CDR3. Trimming removed 4 bases at V and 7 bases at J, with 14 bases between. Germline V lookup: CDR1 MNHNS, CDR2 SASEGT. CDR3: CASSATDVSQPQHF. For the CDR3, the DNA is TGTGCCAGCAGTGCGACGGACGTCAGCCAGCCCCAGCATTTT.

This clone was counted once. The rearrangement joins TRBV29-1 to TRBJ2-3; D possibly corresponds to TRBD2 (5 bases). Trimming removed 8 bases at V and 0 bases at J, with 12 bases between. Looked up from germline, CDR1 is SQVTM and CDR2 is ANQGSEA. The CDR3 is made up of 13 amino acids. CDR3 region: CSCSGRSTDTQYF. CDR3 DNA: TGCAGCTGTTCTGGGAGAAGCACAGATACGCAGTATTTT.

The genes are TRBV6-1 and TRBJ2-5; possibly TRBD1 for D (7 bases). V lost 3 bases, J lost 1 base, and 15 bases lay in between. The germline V gene has CDR1 MNHNS and CDR2 SASEGT. This CDR3 spans 16 amino acids. The CDR3 loop is CASSDPAGQLQETQYF. The CDR3 DNA is TGTGCCAGCAGTGACCCTGCGGGACAGCTCCAAGAGACCCAGTACTTC.

This chain links TRBV7-8 with TRBJ1-1; D gene ambiguous. V lost 1 base to trimming and J lost 0 bases, with 12 bases between them. Germline-derived CDR1 and CDR2 are SGHVS and FQNEAQ. The CDR3 spans 16 residues. CDR3 sequence reads: CASSLVVGRLNTEAFF. Here the CDR3 DNA reads TGTGCCAGCAGCTTAGTCGTTGGCAGACTGAACACTGAAGCTTTCTTT.

CDR3 sequence (DNA): TGTGCCAGCAGTTATTACGGGGCCAACGTCCTGACTTTC. Translated: CASSYYGANVLTF. This chain uses TRBV6-5 with TRBJ2-6; no firm D call. Between the trimmed V and J ends, which lost 3 bases and 4 bases, there was a span of 4 bases. Germline V gene lookup returns CDR1 MNHEY and CDR2 SVGAGI. CDR3 length: 13 residues.

The CDR3: CSGLLVGEQYF. The DNA for the CDR3 is TGCAGCGGCCTCCTCGTGGGCGAGCAGTACTTC. The chain links TRBV29-1 to TRBJ2-7; D not certain. The CDR3 covers 11 residues. V lost 7 bases and J lost 6, with 13 bases in between. The V gene's germline CDR1 is SQVTM and CDR2 ANQGSEA.

The CDR3 here is CASSTQQATNTEAFF. The CDR3, as DNA: TGTGCCAGTAGTACCCAACAAGCGACGAACACTGAAGCTTTCTTT. V usage is TRBV19 and J usage is TRBJ1-1; D not resolved. The CDR3 consists of 15 residues. Trimming cost V 4 bases and J 1 base, with 13 bases left between them. Germline CDR1 LNHDA, CDR2 SQIVND (reference sequence). Full variable domain (remainder filled in from reference TRBV19 and TRBJ1-1): DGGITQSPKYLFRKEGQNVTLSCEQNLNHDAMYWYRQDPGQGLRLIYYSQIVNDFQKGDIAEGYSVSREKKESFPLTVTSAQKNPTAFYLCASSTQQATNTEAFFGQGTRLTVV.

V gene TRBV30 combines with J gene TRBJ1-5; perhaps TRBD1 as D (5 bases). Germline V gene lookup returns CDR1 GTSNPN and CDR2 SVGIG (reference sequence). V gave up 3 bases and J gave up 0 bases, with 9 bases separating them. The CDR3 is 14 residues long. The CDR3 DNA reads TGTGCCTGGAGCGAAGGGGCTAGCAATCAGCCCCAGCATTTT. Translated, it gives CAWSEGASNQPQHF.

The V and J genes are TRBV6-1 and TRBJ2-7, with 9 bases identical to TRBD1. V lost 7 bases and J lost 4; bases outside the gene matches: 5. This CDR3 contains 13 residues. The V gene's germline CDR1 is MNHNS and CDR2 SASEGT. The CDR3 DNA reads as TGTGCCAGCACCAAGGGACAGGGATACGAGCAGTACTTC. Residues: CASTKGQGYEQYF.

The chain carries TRBV10-2 and TRBJ1-2; D is uncertain. The V end lost 4 bases, the J end lost 0 bases, and 6 bases lay between the germline ends. CDR3 length: 13 residues. Germline V gene data show CDR1 as WSHSY and CDR2 as SAAADI. The CDR3 DNA follows: TGCGCCAGCAGTGGGACGTCTAACTATGGCTACACCTTC. Translated: CASSGTSNYGYTF.

The chain joins TRBV30 to TRBJ1-5, with TRBD1 matching 7 bases. Losses at the gene ends were 3 bases for V and 0 bases for J; bases not matched to a gene: 5. Germline V gene lookup returns CDR1 GTSNPN and CDR2 SVGIG (reference sequence). This CDR3 comprises 15 residues. CDR3 sequence (DNA): TGTGCCTGGAGCAAGGGGGCCTATAGCAATCAGCCCCAGCATTTT. This translates into CAWSKGAYSNQPQHF. The variable domain in full, completed from reference TRBV30 and TRBJ1-5, reads SQTIHQWPATLVQPVGSPLSLECTVEGTSNPNLYWYRQAAGRGLQLLFYSVGIGQISSEVPQNLSASRPQDRQFILSSKKLLLSDSGFYLCAWSKGAYSNQPQHFGDGTRLSIL.

This chain uses TRBV30 with TRBJ2-1; D unresolved. The CDR3 contains 14 residues. The V end was cut by 3 bases, the J end by 3 bases, with 12 bases between. Germline V gene data show CDR1 as GTSNPN and CDR2 as SVGIG (reference sequence). The CDR3 DNA sequence: TGTGCCTGGAGGATGGCACGGTTCTACAATGAGCAGTTCTTC. Its translation: CAWRMARFYNEQFF.

This chain connects TRBV7-9 to TRBJ1-1, with D maybe TRBD1 (5 bases). Trimming stripped 1 base from V and 4 bases from J, with 10 bases between. The CDR3 extends over 14 amino acids. In germline, CDR1 is SEHNR, CDR2 FQNEAQ (reference sequence). The CDR3 DNA reads TGTGCCAGCAGCTTAGACCAGGGCAGCACTGAAGCTTTCTTT. This sequence encodes CASSLDQGSTEAFF.

The chain employs TRBV28 and TRBJ2-7; D is uncertain. From germline, CDR1 is MDHEN and CDR2 SYDVKM. The CDR3 is made up of 14 amino acids. The V end was cut by 1 base, the J end by 1 base, with 8 bases between. The chain's CDR3 is CASSLYDGSYEQYF. The CDR3 DNA sequence: TGTGCCAGCAGTTTATACGACGGTTCCTACGAGCAGTACTTC. The full variable domain, its missing parts supplied by reference TRBV28 and TRBJ2-7, is DVKVTQSSRYLVKRTGEKVFLECVQDMDHENMFWYRQDPGLGLRLIYFSYDVKMKEKGDIPEGYSVSREKKERFSLILESASTNQTSMYLCASSLYDGSYEQYFGPGTRLTVT.

This rearrangement joins TRBV20-1 to TRBJ2-1; D perhaps matches TRBD2 (5 bases). CDR3 size: 11 residues. From germline, CDR1 is DFQATT and CDR2 SNEGSKA (reference sequence). Between the trimmed V and J ends, which lost 3 bases and 14 bases, there was a span of 14 bases. CDR3: CSASDDYSKFF. DNA for the CDR3: TGCAGTGCTAGTGATGACTATTCAAAGTTCTTC.

The chain is built from TRBV7-2 and TRBJ2-5; 8 bases match TRBD1. The germline gives CDR1 SGHTA, CDR2 FQGNSA. Losses at the gene ends were 5 bases for V and 1 base for J; bases not matched to a gene: 3. This CDR3 has 14 amino acids. CDR3 protein: CASSLGTGQETQYF. The CDR3 coding sequence is TGTGCCAGCAGCCTAGGGACAGGCCAAGAGACCCAGTACTTC.

The rearrangement uses TRBV7-3 and TRBJ2-4; weak D call: TRBD1 (7 bases). Trimming pared 2 bases from V and 0 bases from J, leaving 17 bases between. CDR3 length: 18 amino acids. CDR1 is SGHTA and CDR2 is FQGTGA in the germline V gene. CDR3 in DNA: TGTGCCAGCAGCTTAGGAGGGGACAGCCGATTAGCCAAAAACATTCAGTACTTC. This sequence encodes CASSLGGDSRLAKNIQYF. Using reference TRBV7-3 and TRBJ2-4 for the parts outside the CDR3, the full variable domain is GAGVSQTPSNKVTEKGKYVELRCDPISGHTALYWYRQSLGQGPEFLIYFQGTGAADDSGLPNDRFFAVRPEGSVSTLKIQRTERGDSAVYLCASSLGGDSRLAKNIQYFGAGTRLSVL.

The rearrangement joins TRBV28 to TRBJ2-7; no firm D call. CDR1 and CDR2 from the germline V gene are MDHEN and SYDVKM. The CDR3 has 15 amino acids. V lost 1 base and J 6 bases, leaving 16 bases between the germline ends. CDR3 DNA: TGTGCCAGCAGTTTATCATCGGGCATGATGGCCGAGCAGTACTTC. Its translation is CASSLSSGMMAEQYF.

The chain joins TRBV2 to TRBJ2-2; possible D gene TRBD1, 5 bases. The V end was cut by 4 bases, the J end by 6 bases, with 9 bases between. CDR1 is SNHLY and CDR2 is FYNNEI in the germline V gene. The length of the CDR3 is 13 residues. The DNA of the CDR3 is TGTGCCAGCAGTGTAACAGGACCCGGGGAGCTGTTTTTT. Translation: CASSVTGPGELFF.

Here the CDR3 DNA reads TGTGCCAGCAGTTTTGGCATTCGCTACGAGCAGTACTTC. Its protein product is CASSFGIRYEQYF. The rearrangement links TRBV27 to TRBJ2-7; D unresolved. The CDR3 is 13 residues long. Trimming left V 3 bases short and J 3 bases short, with 9 bases between. Germline V gene lookup returns CDR1 MNHEY and CDR2 SMNVEV (reference sequence).

The genes are TRBV28 and TRBJ2-2, with D possibly being TRBD2 (6 bases). V shed 8 bases and J shed 2 bases, with 12 bases lying between them. Germline V gene data show CDR1 as MDHEN and CDR2 as SYDVKM. This CDR3 has 14 amino acids. The CDR3 sequence is CASLRDLNTGELFF. CDR3 in DNA: TGTGCCAGCCTACGGGACTTAAACACCGGGGAGCTGTTTTTT.

The chain employs TRBV5-1 and TRBJ1-4; no reliable D call. There are 15 residues in the CDR3. V lost 4 bases and J lost 4, with 14 bases in between. Germline V gene sequence: CDR1 SGHRS, CDR2 YFSETQ. CDR3 region: CASSPGLLVNEKLFF. The CDR3 nucleotides are TGCGCCAGCAGCCCGGGATTACTTGTTAATGAAAAACTGTTTTTT.

This chain connects TRBV10-1 to TRBJ1-3; 7 bases are shared with TRBD1. Germline values: CDR1 WNHNN, CDR2 SYGVQD (reference sequence). The CDR3 is 15 amino acids. Trimming cost V 6 bases and J 4 bases; bases outside gene matches: 9. CDR3 coding DNA: TGCGCCAGCAGAAATACAGGGGTAACCGGAAACACCATATATTTT. Encoded protein: CASRNTGVTGNTIYF.

This chain uses TRBV6-6 with TRBJ2-7, with D unresolved. V dropped 1 base and J dropped 2 bases, with 9 bases sitting between them. This CDR3 spans 14 amino acids. Germline assignment: CDR1 MNHNY and CDR2 SVGAGI (reference sequence). The CDR3 sequence: CASSYYPDTYEQYF. The CDR3 DNA reads TGTGCCAGCAGTTACTACCCCGATACCTACGAGCAGTACTTC.

The chain recombines TRBV15 with TRBJ2-3; 11 bases map to TRBD2. CDR1 is LNHNV and CDR2 is YYDKDF in the germline V gene (reference sequence). The CDR3 is made up of 20 amino acids. J lost 5 bases, V lost 0 bases, and 16 bases had no gene match. For the CDR3, the DNA is TGTGCCACCAGCAGAGATCCACAAGGACTAGCGGGCGCGGGGAGAGATACGCAGTATTTT. Translated, it gives CATSRDPQGLAGAGRDTQYF.

The chain links TRBV6-5 to TRBJ1-1, with D possibly matching TRBD1 (6 bases). V gave up 2 bases and J gave up 1 base, with 14 bases separating them. Germline values: CDR1 MNHEY, CDR2 SVGAGI. The CDR3 has 16 amino acids. CDR3 sequence reads: CASSYAFGGGNTEAFF. The DNA of the CDR3 is TGTGCCAGCAGTTACGCCTTTGGAGGGGGGAACACTGAAGCTTTCTTT.

CDR3 bases: TGTGCCAGCAGGAATCGTCAGGGGAGGCAAGAGACCCAGTACTTC. Protein product: CASRNRQGRQETQYF. V usage is TRBV28 and J usage is TRBJ2-5; D may correspond to TRBD1 or TRBD2 (6 bases each). This CDR3 is 15 amino acids long. Germline-derived CDR1 and CDR2 are MDHEN and SYDVKM. V lost 6 bases to trimming and J lost 2 bases, with 16 bases between them.

CDR3: CASSLDSITGANQPQHF. CDR3 nucleotide sequence: TGTGCCAGCAGCTTAGATAGTATTACCGGGGCCAATCAGCCCCAGCATTTT. The chain recombines TRBV11-2 with TRBJ1-5; D is perhaps TRBD1 (5 bases). Per the germline V gene, CDR1 is SGHAT and CDR2 is FQNNGV. CDR3 length: 17 amino acids. Trimming took off 0 bases at V and 3 bases at J, with 15 bases between the two ends.

The chain carries TRBV6-5 and TRBJ2-7; D is perhaps TRBD1 (5 bases). Trimming stripped 8 bases from V and 5 bases from J, with 19 bases between. The CDR3 is 14 amino acids. Germline V lookup: CDR1 MNHEY, CDR2 SVGAGI. CDR3: CASLQAAIPHEQYF. The CDR3 nucleotides read TGTGCCAGCCTACAGGCGGCCATTCCCCACGAGCAGTACTTC.

The chain is built from TRBV29-1 and TRBJ1-1; 9 nucleotides line up with TRBD1. Trimming removed 1 base from V and 9 bases from J; junction bases left unmatched: 12. Per the germline V gene, CDR1 is SQVTM and CDR2 is ANQGSEA. The CDR3 is made up of 15 amino acids. The DNA for the CDR3 is TGCAGCGTTGAAGTCGGCAGGACAGGGGCATCGAAAGCTTTCTTT. Translated, it gives CSVEVGRTGASKAFF. Supplemented by reference TRBV29-1 and TRBJ1-1, the full variable domain reads SAVISQKPSRDICQRGTSLTIQCQVDSQVTMMFWYRQQPGQSLTLIATANQGSEATYESGFVIDKFPISRPNLTFSTLTVSNMSPEDSSIYLCSVEVGRTGASKAFFGQGTRLTVV.